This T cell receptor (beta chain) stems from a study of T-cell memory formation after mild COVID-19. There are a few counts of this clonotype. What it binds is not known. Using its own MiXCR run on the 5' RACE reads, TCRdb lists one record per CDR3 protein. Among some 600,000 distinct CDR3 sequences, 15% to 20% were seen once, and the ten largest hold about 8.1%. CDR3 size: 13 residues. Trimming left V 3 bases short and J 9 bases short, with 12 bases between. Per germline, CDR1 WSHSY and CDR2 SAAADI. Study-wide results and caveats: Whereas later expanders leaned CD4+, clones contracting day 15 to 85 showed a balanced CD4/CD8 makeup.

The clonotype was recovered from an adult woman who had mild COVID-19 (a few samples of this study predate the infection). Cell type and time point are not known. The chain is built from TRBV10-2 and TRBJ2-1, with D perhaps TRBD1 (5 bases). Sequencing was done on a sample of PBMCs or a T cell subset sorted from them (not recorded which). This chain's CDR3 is CASSDQGWGEQFF. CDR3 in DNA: TGCGCCAGCAGTGACCAGGGCTGGGGTGAGCAGTTCTTC.